Reported below is one T cell receptor beta chain. Authors' processing steps: Nucleated cell number was recorded as an estimate derived from reference gene primer amplification. Assay: immunoSEQ multiplex PCR; the TCRdb copy retains only in-frame clones and omits some. D and trimming come from the DNA, and the V and J calls and clone size come from that table. Found here are 240,000 or so clones, approximately 91% of them singletons; the top ten hold roughly 0.8%. Germline lookup yields CDR1 LGHNA and CDR2 YSLEER. V was clipped by 2 bases and J by 5 bases; unmatched bases: 4. This CDR3 is built from 15 residues. This entry belongs to a study of blood T cell repertoires in COVID-19. Study overall: Specimens from acute and convalescent COVID-19 originated in the United States, Italy and Spain. Nucleic acid was either cDNA or gDNA, and it came from T cells, B-cell-depleted T cells, or PBMCs.

This chain links TRBV4-3 with TRBJ2-7; 12 nucleotides align to TRBD2. Input material: peripheral blood. The sequence derives from a woman younger than 45 with acute or convalescent COVID-19. CDR3 DNA: TGCGCCAGCAGCCAACTAGCGGGAGGGTGGGACGAGCAGTACTTC. Its protein is CASSQLAGGWDEQYF.